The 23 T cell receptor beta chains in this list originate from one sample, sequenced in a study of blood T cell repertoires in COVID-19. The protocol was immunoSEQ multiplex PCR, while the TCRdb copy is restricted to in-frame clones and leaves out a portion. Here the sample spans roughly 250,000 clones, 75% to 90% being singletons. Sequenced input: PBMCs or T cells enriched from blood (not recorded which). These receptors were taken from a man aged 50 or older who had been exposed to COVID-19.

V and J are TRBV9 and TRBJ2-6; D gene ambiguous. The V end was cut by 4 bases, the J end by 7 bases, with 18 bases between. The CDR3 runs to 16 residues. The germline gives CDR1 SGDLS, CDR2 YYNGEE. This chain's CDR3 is CASSPRRVPSANVLTF. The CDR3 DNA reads TGTGCCAGCAGCCCCAGACGGGTTCCTAGTGCCAACGTCCTGACTTTC. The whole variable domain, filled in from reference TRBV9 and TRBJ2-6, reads DSGVTQTPKHLITATGQRVTLRCSPRSGDLSVYWYQQSLDQGLQFLIQYYNGEERAKGNILERFSAQQFPDLHSELNLSSLELGDSALYFCASSPRRVPSANVLTFGAGSRLTVL.

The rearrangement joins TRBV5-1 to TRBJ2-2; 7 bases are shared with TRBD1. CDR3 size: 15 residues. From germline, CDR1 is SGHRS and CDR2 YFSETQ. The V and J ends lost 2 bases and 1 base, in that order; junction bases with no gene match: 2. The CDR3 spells CASSFRDRNTGELFF. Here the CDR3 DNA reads TGCGCCAGCAGCTTCCGGGACAGGAACACCGGGGAGCTGTTTTTT.

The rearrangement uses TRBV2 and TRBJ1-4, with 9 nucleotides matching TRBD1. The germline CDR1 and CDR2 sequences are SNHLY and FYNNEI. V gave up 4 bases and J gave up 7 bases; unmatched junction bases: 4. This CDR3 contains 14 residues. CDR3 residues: CASSAQGAGEKLFF. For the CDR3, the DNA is TGTGCCAGCAGTGCACAGGGGGCCGGTGAAAAACTGTTTTTT.

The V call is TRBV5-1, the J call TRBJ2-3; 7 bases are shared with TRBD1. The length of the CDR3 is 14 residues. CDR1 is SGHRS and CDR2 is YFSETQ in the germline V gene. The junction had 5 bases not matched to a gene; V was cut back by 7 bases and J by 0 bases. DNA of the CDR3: TGCGCCAGCGGGACAGCCACTAGCACAGATACGCAGTATTTT. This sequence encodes CASGTATSTDTQYF.

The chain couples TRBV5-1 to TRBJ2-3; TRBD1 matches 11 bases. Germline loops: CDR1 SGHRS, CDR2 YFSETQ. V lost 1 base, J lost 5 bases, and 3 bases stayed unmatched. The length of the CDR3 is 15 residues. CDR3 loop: CASSLSGTGGDTQYF. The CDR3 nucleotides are TGCGCCAGCAGCTTGTCAGGGACAGGGGGAGATACGCAGTATTTT.

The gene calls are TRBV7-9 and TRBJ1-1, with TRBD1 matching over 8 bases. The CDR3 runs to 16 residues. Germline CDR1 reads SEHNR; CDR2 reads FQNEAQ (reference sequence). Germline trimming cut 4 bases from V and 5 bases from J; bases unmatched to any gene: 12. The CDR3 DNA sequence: TGTGCCAGCAGCTATGGGGGCAGGGGGCGCCGAACTGAAGCTTTCTTT. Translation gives CASSYGGRGRRTEAFF.

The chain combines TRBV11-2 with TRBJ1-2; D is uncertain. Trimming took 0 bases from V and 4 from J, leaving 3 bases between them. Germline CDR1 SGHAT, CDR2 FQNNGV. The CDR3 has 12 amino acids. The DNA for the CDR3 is TGTGCCAGCAGCTTAGACTTCTATGGCTACACCTTC. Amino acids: CASSLDFYGYTF.

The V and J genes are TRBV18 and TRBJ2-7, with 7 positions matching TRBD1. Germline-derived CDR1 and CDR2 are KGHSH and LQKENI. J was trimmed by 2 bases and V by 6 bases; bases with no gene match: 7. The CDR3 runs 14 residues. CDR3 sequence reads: CASSPTGDTYEQYV. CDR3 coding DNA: TGTGCCAGCTCTCCTACAGGGGACACCTACGAGCAGTACGTC.

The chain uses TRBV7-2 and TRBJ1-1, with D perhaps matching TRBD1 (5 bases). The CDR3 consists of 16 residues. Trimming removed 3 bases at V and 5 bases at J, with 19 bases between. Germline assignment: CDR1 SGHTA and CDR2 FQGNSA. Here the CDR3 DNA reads TGTGCCAGCAGCTTGAGTCAGGGCAGCCTCAAGACTGAAGCTTTCTTT. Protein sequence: CASSLSQGSLKTEAFF.

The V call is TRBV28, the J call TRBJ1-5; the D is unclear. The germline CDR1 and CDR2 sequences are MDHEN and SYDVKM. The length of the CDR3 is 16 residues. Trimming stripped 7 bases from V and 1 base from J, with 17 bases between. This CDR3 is CASTPLAGLSNQPQHF. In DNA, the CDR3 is TGTGCCAGCACACCTCTTGCAGGATTAAGCAATCAGCCCCAGCATTTT.

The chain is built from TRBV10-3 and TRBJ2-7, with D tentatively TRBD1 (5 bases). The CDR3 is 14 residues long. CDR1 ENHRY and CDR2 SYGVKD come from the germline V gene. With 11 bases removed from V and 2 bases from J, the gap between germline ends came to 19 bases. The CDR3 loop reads CAATPLARAYEQYV. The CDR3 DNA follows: TGTGCCGCCACTCCCCTCGCCAGGGCCTACGAGCAGTACGTC.

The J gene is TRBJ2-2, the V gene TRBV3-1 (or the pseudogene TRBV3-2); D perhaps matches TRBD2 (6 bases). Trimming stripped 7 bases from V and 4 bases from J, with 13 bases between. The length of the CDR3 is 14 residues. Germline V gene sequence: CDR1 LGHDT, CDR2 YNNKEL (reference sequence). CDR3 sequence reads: CASNPTRFTGELFF. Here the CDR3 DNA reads TGTGCCAGCAACCCGACTAGGTTCACCGGGGAGCTGTTTTTT.

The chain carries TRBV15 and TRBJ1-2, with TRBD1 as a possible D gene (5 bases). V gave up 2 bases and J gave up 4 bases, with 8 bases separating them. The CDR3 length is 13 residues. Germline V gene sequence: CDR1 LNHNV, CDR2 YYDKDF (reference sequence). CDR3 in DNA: TGTGCCACCAGCAGACAGGGTTTCTATGGCTACACCTTC. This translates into CATSRQGFYGYTF.

The CDR3 DNA is TGTGCCAGTAGTTTTGGAGGGACAGGGGCCCACTATGGCTACACCTTC. Protein sequence: CASSFGGTGAHYGYTF. This rearrangement joins TRBV19 to TRBJ1-2; 10 nucleotides match TRBD1. Germline CDR1 reads LNHDA; CDR2 reads SQIVND (reference sequence). J lost 3 bases, V lost 5 bases, and 9 bases had no gene match. This CDR3 spans 16 amino acids.

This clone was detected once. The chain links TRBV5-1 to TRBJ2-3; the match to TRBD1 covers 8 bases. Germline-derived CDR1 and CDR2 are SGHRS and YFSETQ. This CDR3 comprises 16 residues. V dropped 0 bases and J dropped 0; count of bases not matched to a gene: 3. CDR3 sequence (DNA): TGCGCCAGCAGCTTGGGAGACAGGGGAAGCACAGATACGCAGTATTTT. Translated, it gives CASSLGDRGSTDTQYF.

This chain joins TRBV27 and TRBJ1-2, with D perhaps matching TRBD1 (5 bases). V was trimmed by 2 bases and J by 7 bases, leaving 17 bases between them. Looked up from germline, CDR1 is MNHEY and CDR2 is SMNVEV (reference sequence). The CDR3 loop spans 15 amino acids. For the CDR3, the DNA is TGTGCCAGCAGTTTAAGTTGGGAGGGGTTCGGTGGCTACACCTTC. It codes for CASSLSWEGFGGYTF.

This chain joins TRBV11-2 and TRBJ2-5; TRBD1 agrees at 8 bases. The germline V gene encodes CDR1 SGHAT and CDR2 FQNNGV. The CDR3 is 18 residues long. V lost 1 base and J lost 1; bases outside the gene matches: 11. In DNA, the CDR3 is TGTGCCAGCAGCTTAGGATCTCTAGGACAGGGCCCCCAAGAGACCCAGTACTTC. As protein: CASSLGSLGQGPQETQYF.

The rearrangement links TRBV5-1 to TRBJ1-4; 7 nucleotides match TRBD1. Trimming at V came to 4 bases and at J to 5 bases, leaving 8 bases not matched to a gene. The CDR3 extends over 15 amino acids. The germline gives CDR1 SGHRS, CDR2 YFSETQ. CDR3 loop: CASSTGTAGNEKLFF. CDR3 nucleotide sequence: TGCGCCAGCAGCACCGGGACAGCCGGAAATGAAAAACTGTTTTTT.

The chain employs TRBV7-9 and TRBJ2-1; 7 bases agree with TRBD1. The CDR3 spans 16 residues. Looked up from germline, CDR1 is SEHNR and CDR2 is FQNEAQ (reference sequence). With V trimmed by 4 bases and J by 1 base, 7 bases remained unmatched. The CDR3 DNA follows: TGTGCCAGCAGCTCCCCCAGACAGGGTTCCTACAATGAGCAGTTCTTC. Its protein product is CASSSPRQGSYNEQFF.

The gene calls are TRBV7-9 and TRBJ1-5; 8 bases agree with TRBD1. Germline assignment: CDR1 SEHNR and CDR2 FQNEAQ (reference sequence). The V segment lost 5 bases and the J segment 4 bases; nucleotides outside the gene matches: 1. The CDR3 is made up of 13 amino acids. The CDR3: CASSRTGNQPQHF. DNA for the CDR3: TGTGCCAGCAGCAGGACAGGGAATCAGCCCCAGCATTTT.

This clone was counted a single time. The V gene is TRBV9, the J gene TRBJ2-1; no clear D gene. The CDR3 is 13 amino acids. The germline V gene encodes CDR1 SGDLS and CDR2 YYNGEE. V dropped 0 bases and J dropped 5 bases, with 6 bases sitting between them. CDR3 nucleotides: TGTGCCAGCAGCGTAGCGGTCGACAATGAGCAGTTCTTC. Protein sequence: CASSVAVDNEQFF. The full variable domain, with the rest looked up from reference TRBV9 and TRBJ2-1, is DSGVTQTPKHLITATGQRVTLRCSPRSGDLSVYWYQQSLDQGLQFLIQYYNGEERAKGNILERFSAQQFPDLHSELNLSSLELGDSALYFCASSVAVDNEQFFGPGTRLTVL.

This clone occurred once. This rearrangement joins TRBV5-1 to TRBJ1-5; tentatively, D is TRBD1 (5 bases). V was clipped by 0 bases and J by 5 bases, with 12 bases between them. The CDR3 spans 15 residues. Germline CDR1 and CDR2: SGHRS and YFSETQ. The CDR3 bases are TGCGCCAGCAGCTTGGATAGTCCCAGGGATCAGCCCCAGCATTTT. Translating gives CASSLDSPRDQPQHF. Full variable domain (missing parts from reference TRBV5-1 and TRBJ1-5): KAGVTQTPRYLIKTRGQQVTLSCSPISGHRSVSWYQQTPGQGLQFLFEYFSETQRNKGNFPGRFSGRQFSNSRSEMNVSTLELGDSALYLCASSLDSPRDQPQHFGDGTRLSIL.

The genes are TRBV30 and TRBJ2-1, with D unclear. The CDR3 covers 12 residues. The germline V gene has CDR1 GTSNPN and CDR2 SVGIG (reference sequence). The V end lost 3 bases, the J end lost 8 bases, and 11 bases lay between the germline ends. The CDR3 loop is CAWREQWDEQFF. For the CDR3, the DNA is TGTGCCTGGAGAGAACAGTGGGATGAGCAGTTCTTC.